This T cell receptor (beta chain) was found in a study of T cells in Graves' hyperthyroidism and ophthalmopathy. This clonotype has at least ten counts. Its antigen is not identified. Amplified TCR beta CDR3 regions came from RNA transcripts. TCR CDR3 underwent first-round RT-PCR with the HTBI primer set. Each CDR3 protein is one row after TCRdb ran MiXCR on the multiplex PCR reads. This table has roughly 740,000 distinct CDR3 sequences, approximately 16% appearing once. Findings of the study overall: Most expanded thyroid clonotypes above 0.001 recurred in blood.

There are 14 residues in the CDR3. Germline assignment: CDR1 SGHTA and CDR2 FQGTGA. Trimming cost V 5 bases and J 8 bases; bases outside gene matches: 7. Patients aged 18 to 65 had newly diagnosed hyperthyroidism that had lasted under 2 months. This receptor was taken from a man aged 18 to 29 with Graves' hyperthyroidism. The sample was blood. The chain links TRBV7-3 to TRBJ2-1; the match to TRBD2 covers 9 bases. The CDR3 here is CASSNSGSPDEQFF. CDR3 coding DNA: TGTGCCAGCAGCAATAGCGGGAGTCCGGATGAGCAGTTCTTC. Together with reference TRBV7-3 and TRBJ2-1, the CDR3 gives the full variable domain: GAGVSQTPSNKVTEKGKYVELRCDPISGHTALYWYRQSLGQGPEFLIYFQGTGAADDSGLPNDRFFAVRPEGSVSTLKIQRTERGDSAVYLCASSNSGSPDEQFFGPGTRLTVL.